This record looks at one TCR beta chain sequence and its context. No antigen is known for it. The data were taken from a study of T cell clones after liver transplantation. As for the study in general: Three of eight recipients were HCV-positive; others had non-autoimmune, non-viral indications. Study-wide results and caveats: A larger donor-reactive than third-party decline suggested partial antigen-specific deletion.

The CDR3 runs to 16 residues. Germline-derived CDR1 and CDR2 are SGHNT and YYREEE (reference sequence). J lost 2 bases, V lost 3 bases, and 6 bases had no gene match. Clones were sequenced by immunoSEQ multiplex PCR, and TCRdb holds only the in-frame ones, with some missing. The repertoire includes nearly 45,000 clones, about 86% of them detected once, and about 2.5% sits in the top ten. The chain joins TRBV5-4 to TRBJ2-2; 8 bases agree with TRBD2. The sequence was collected from a human patient who received a liver transplant. Some T cells could come from the graft donor. The material was CD4+ T cells from blood, obtained 24 months after liver transplant. CDR3 nucleotide sequence: TGTGCCAGCAGCTCCGTCGGGGGGGAAAACACCGGGGAGCTGTTTTTT. This gives the protein CASSSVGGENTGELFF. The variable domain in full, with the rest retrieved from reference TRBV5-4 and TRBJ2-2, is ETGVTQSPTHLIKTRGQQVTLRCSSQSGHNTVSWYQQALGQGPQFIFQYYREEENGRGNFPPRFSGLQFPNYSSELNVNALELDDSALYLCASSSVGGENTGELFFGEGSRLTVL.